The clone carrying this TCR beta chain was seen ten or more times. V gave up 3 bases and J gave up 7 bases; unmatched junction bases: 9. The CDR3 is 15 residues long. Germline CDR1 KGHSH, CDR2 LQKENI. This entry comes from a study of human T cells and chemical hapten exposure. Time point of the sample: pre-sensitization, week 0. Treatment in this sample: therapeutic diphenylcyclopropenone sensitization with weekly scalp DPC. MiXCR was run by TCRdb on the RACE reads, yielding one entry per CDR3 protein. The repertoire holds about 61,000 distinct CDR3 sequences, with roughly 6.7% as singletons. Sequenced material: whole blood, taken in connection with sensitization to the hapten diphenylcyclopropenone (DPC). The origin of this receptor is a woman aged 25 to 39 with alopecia areata. Some clones in this sample may be carry-over from other donors' samples. The V and J genes are TRBV18 and TRBJ1-2; TRBD1 matches 9 bases. CDR3 bases: TGTGCCAGCTCACCCTCCGGGACAGGGAAGGGTGGCTACACCTTC. Protein product: CASSPSGTGKGGYTF.